The 2 T cell receptor beta chains presented below share a single source sample, sequenced in a study of spatial heterogeneity in lung cancer. Time point described: blood at routine non-recurrence follow-up after resection. Sequencing of whole RNA from tumor, nontumor lung or frozen PBMC involved no sorting. TCRdb passed the 5' RACE reads through MiXCR, listing each CDR3 protein once. The repertoire holds tens of thousands of distinct CDR3 sequences, with roughly 8.1% as singletons. The specimen comprised PBMCs, sampled at follow-up. These receptors all come from a female donor with early-stage non-small cell lung cancer.

This clonotype was picked up many times. The V and J genes are TRBV29-1 and TRBJ2-3; D ambiguous. Germline assignment: CDR1 SQVTM and CDR2 ANQGSEA. Trimming removed 4 bases from V and 3 bases from J, with 14 bases in between. The CDR3 totals 14 residues. As DNA, the CDR3 is TGCAGCGTTGCAGGCCTACAAAATACAGATACGCAGTATTTT. This translates into CSVAGLQNTDTQYF.

This clonotype was detected many times. This rearrangement joins TRBV12-3 or TRBV12-4 to TRBJ2-1; 10 bases fit TRBD2. The V segment lost 5 bases and the J segment 9 bases; nucleotides outside the gene matches: 10. This CDR3 has 15 residues. CDR3 bases: TGTGCCAGCAGTCTACTAGCGGGGCCTGGGGGTGAGCAGTTCTTC. Amino acid sequence: CASSLLAGPGGEQFF.